Below, 23 T cell receptor beta chains from the same sample are listed, as sequenced in a study of T cell responses to AZD1222 COVID-19 vaccine. The repertoire was sequenced with immunoSEQ multiplex PCR; TCRdb's copy has only in-frame clones and lacks some. Seen here are around 44,000 clones, approximately 86% observed once, and the top ten hold approximately 6.5%. Sequencing was performed on peripheral blood, taken 28 days after the second AZD1222 dose. The receptor set was obtained from an adult who received the AZD1222 COVID-19 vaccine.

The sample holds a few counts of this clone. The chain recombines TRBV11-2 with TRBJ2-7, with 8 positions matching TRBD2. The V and J ends lost 5 bases and 2 bases, in that order; junction bases with no gene match: 17. This CDR3 contains 18 residues. Germline loops: CDR1 SGHAT, CDR2 FQNNGV. The CDR3 sequence: CASSLPAPSGGVTYEQYF. CDR3 nucleotide sequence: TGTGCCAGCAGCCTCCCGGCCCCCTCGGGGGGGGTAACCTACGAGCAGTACTTC.

The chain links TRBV7-6 to TRBJ1-4, with a tentative D call TRBD1 (6 bases). CDR1 and CDR2 (germline): SGHVS, FNYEAQ. Trimming pared 2 bases from V and 7 bases from J, leaving 11 bases between. CDR3 size: 14 residues. The CDR3 reads CASSLRGAPEKLFF. For the CDR3, the DNA is TGTGCCAGCAGCTTACGGGGGGCGCCTGAAAAACTGTTTTTT.

The chain is built from TRBV19 and TRBJ2-5, with D possibly being TRBD1 or TRBD2 (5 bases each). Trimming pared 3 bases from V and 5 bases from J, leaving 10 bases between. The CDR3 covers 13 residues. CDR1 is LNHDA and CDR2 is SQIVND in the germline V gene (reference sequence). The CDR3 sequence is CASSMGQRETQYF. CDR3 nucleotide sequence: TGTGCCAGTAGTATGGGGCAGCGGGAGACCCAGTACTTC.

The chain has TRBV10-3 and TRBJ2-2; 10 bases align to TRBD1. The germline CDR1 and CDR2 sequences are ENHRY and SYGVKD. CDR3 length equals 13 residues. V trimming: 10 bases; J trimming: 5 bases; junction bases outside the gene matches: 4. This CDR3 reads CATRTGGTGELFF. In DNA form, the CDR3 reads TGTGCCACAAGGACAGGGGGGACCGGGGAGCTGTTTTTT.

J is TRBJ2-1 and V is TRBV28; TRBD1 aligns across 7 bases. This CDR3 is built from 16 residues. The V gene's germline CDR1 is MDHEN and CDR2 SYDVKM. V shed 7 bases, J shed 4 bases, and the junction held 13 bases outside the gene matches. DNA for the CDR3: TGTGCCAGCACCAAACAGGGGAGTTCATCTTACAATGAGCAGTTCTTC. It codes for CASTKQGSSSYNEQFF.

The chain combines TRBV5-4 with TRBJ1-2; D remains unclear. V lost 2 bases and J 4 bases, leaving 12 bases between the germline ends. The germline V gene has CDR1 SGHNT and CDR2 YYREEE (reference sequence). This CDR3 has 14 amino acids. For the CDR3, the DNA is TGTGCCAGCAGCTTTGGTAGAGAGGCCTATGGCTACACCTTC. It codes for CASSFGREAYGYTF.

This chain connects TRBV15 to TRBJ2-7; 8 nucleotides line up with TRBD2. V dropped 0 bases and J dropped 1; count of bases not matched to a gene: 8. There are 17 residues in the CDR3. Germline CDR1 and CDR2: LNHNV and YYDKDF (reference sequence). The CDR3 reads CATSRDAGGQGSYEQYF. In nucleotides, the CDR3 is TGTGCCACCAGCAGAGATGCGGGGGGACAAGGATCCTACGAGCAGTACTTC.

This clone came up once. CDR3 sequence reads: CASSIPLVPSYEQYF. Written as DNA, the CDR3 is TGTGCCAGCAGCATTCCACTAGTTCCATCGTACGAGCAGTACTTC. V usage is TRBV21-1 and J usage is TRBJ2-7; the D call of TRBD2 is as the table states it, not checked on the DNA. TRBV21-1 is reported as a pseudogene. The CDR3 extends over 15 amino acids.

The chain uses TRBV28 and TRBJ2-7, with TRBD1 identical over 8 bases. This CDR3 comprises 13 residues. J was trimmed by 4 bases and V by 6 bases; bases with no gene match: 5. The germline V gene encodes CDR1 MDHEN and CDR2 SYDVKM. The CDR3 coding sequence is TGTGCCAGCAGGGGGACAGGCAATTACGAGCAGTACTTC. Translation: CASRGTGNYEQYF.

This chain uses TRBV18 with TRBJ2-1; 9 bases fit TRBD2. V shed 2 bases and J 4 bases; nucleotides not matched to a gene: 9. Germline CDR1 is KGHSH and CDR2 is LQKENI. The CDR3 totals 17 residues. This chain's CDR3 is CASSPGGAGGLYNEQFF. The DNA for the CDR3 is TGTGCCAGCTCACCAGGGGGCGCGGGAGGGCTGTACAATGAGCAGTTCTTC.

The chain joins TRBV5-6 to TRBJ1-2; D call uncertain. Per germline, CDR1 SGHDT and CDR2 YYEEEE. The CDR3 runs 15 residues. V was pared by 1 base and J by 3 bases, with 13 bases between. Here the CDR3 DNA reads TGTGCCAGCAGCTTGTGGTCACAGACCTACTATGGCTACACCTTC. Protein sequence: CASSLWSQTYYGYTF.

The V and J genes are TRBV14 and TRBJ2-6; D remains ambiguous. The CDR3 is 15 residues long. V lost 1 base to trimming and J lost 0 bases, with 4 bases between them. From germline, CDR1 is SGHDN and CDR2 FVKESK. CDR3 amino acids: CASSQAPSGANVLTF. In nucleotides, the CDR3 is TGTGCCAGCAGCCAAGCCCCCTCTGGGGCCAACGTCCTGACTTTC.

V usage is TRBV4-2 and J usage is TRBJ2-3; TRBD1 matches at 9 bases. Germline lookup yields CDR1 LGHNA and CDR2 YNFKEQ. V dropped 0 bases and J dropped 5; count of bases not matched to a gene: 9. CDR3 size: 17 residues. Written as DNA, the CDR3 is TGTGCCAGCAGCCAAGATCCTTACAGGGGGCGCGGAGATACGCAGTATTTT. Its protein product is CASSQDPYRGRGDTQYF.

The J gene is TRBJ2-4, the V gene TRBV5-5, with D uncertain. V was pared by 0 bases and J by 0 bases, with 4 bases between. The CDR3 has 14 residues. CDR1 is SGHKS and CDR2 is YYEKEE in the germline V gene (reference sequence). The CDR3 DNA reads TGTGCCAGCAGCTTGGACCTAGCCAAAAACATTCAGTACTTC. This encodes CASSLDLAKNIQYF. Drawing the rest from reference TRBV5-5 and TRBJ2-4, the complete variable domain is DAGVTQSPTHLIKTRGQQVTLRCSPISGHKSVSWYQQVLGQGPQFIFQYYEKEERGRGNFPDRFSARQFPNYSSELNVNALLLGDSALYLCASSLDLAKNIQYFGAGTRLSVL.

The J gene is TRBJ1-1, the V gene TRBV7-9; no reliable D call. CDR3 length: 12 amino acids. Per the germline V gene, CDR1 is SEHNR and CDR2 is FQNEAQ (reference sequence). V lost 5 bases, J lost 10 bases, and 14 bases lay in between. CDR3 in DNA: TGTGCCAGCAGCCGGGAAGGACTTGGAGCTTTCTTT. Protein sequence: CASSREGLGAFF.

The gene calls are TRBV4-2 and TRBJ2-7; 14 nucleotides align to TRBD2. This CDR3 comprises 19 residues. The V gene's germline CDR1 is LGHNA and CDR2 YNFKEQ. V shed 2 bases and J 2 bases; nucleotides not matched to a gene: 11. Here the CDR3 reads CASSQTPGLAGVGPYEQYF. CDR3 DNA: TGTGCCAGCAGCCAAACACCGGGACTAGCGGGAGTGGGGCCCTACGAGCAGTACTTC.

V usage is TRBV18 and J usage is TRBJ2-1, with D possibly being TRBD2 (5 bases). This CDR3 region has 16 residues. CDR1 and CDR2 from the germline V gene are KGHSH and LQKENI. The V gene lost 0 bases and the J gene lost 0 bases, with 9 bases spanning the gap. This chain's CDR3 is CASSPPSGGSYNEQFF. In DNA, the CDR3 is TGTGCCAGCTCACCACCGTCTGGAGGCTCCTACAATGAGCAGTTCTTC.

The genes are TRBV11-2 and TRBJ1-1; no clear D. Germline CDR1 reads SGHAT; CDR2 reads FQNNGV. The CDR3 has 11 residues. The V end was cut by 5 bases, the J end by 3 bases, with 4 bases between. The CDR3 here is CASSSYTEAFF. In DNA, the CDR3 is TGTGCCAGCAGCAGTTACACTGAAGCTTTCTTT. Full variable domain (rest looked up from reference TRBV11-2 and TRBJ1-1): EAGVAQSPRYKIIEKRQSVAFWCNPISGHATLYWYQQILGQGPKLLIQFQNNGVVDDSQLPKDRFSAERLKGVDSTLKIQPAKLEDSAVYLCASSSYTEAFFGQGTRLTVV.

This clone rates as medium-sized. The chain joins TRBV7-9 to TRBJ2-1, with D unclear. CDR1 is SEHNR and CDR2 is FQNEAQ in the germline V gene (reference sequence). The CDR3 loop spans 13 amino acids. Trimming cost V 3 bases and J 5 bases, with 8 bases left between them. DNA for the CDR3: TGTGCCAGCAGCTTCAGCAGCAACAATGAGCAGTTCTTC. Protein sequence: CASSFSSNNEQFF.

The CDR3 sequence is CASSGWELAAYNEQFF. CDR3 DNA: TGTGCCAGCAGCGGGTGGGAACTAGCGGCATACAATGAGCAGTTCTTC. This chain uses TRBV3-1 (or the pseudogene TRBV3-2) with TRBJ2-1, with 8 bases lining up with TRBD2. The V gene end was trimmed by 5 bases and the J gene end by 4 bases; junction bases not matched to a gene: 10. CDR1 and CDR2 (germline): LGHDT, YNNKEL (reference sequence). The CDR3 sequence is 16 residues long.

This rearrangement joins TRBV7-2 to TRBJ1-4; TRBD1 aligns across 7 bases. Germline V CDR1 and CDR2: SGHTA, FQGNSA. The J segment lost 3 bases and the V segment lost 3 bases, leaving 10 bases of the junction unmatched. The CDR3 has 17 residues. CDR3 amino acids: CASSFNTGVNPNEKLFF. The CDR3 nucleotides read TGTGCCAGCAGCTTTAATACAGGGGTTAATCCTAATGAAAAACTGTTTTTT.

V usage is TRBV27 and J usage is TRBJ2-7; 7 bases are a match to TRBD1. The CDR3 loop spans 13 amino acids. Germline values: CDR1 MNHEY, CDR2 SMNVEV (reference sequence). Trimming took 5 bases from V and 3 from J; bases not matched to a gene: 4. The CDR3 reads CASSTRQGYEQYF. CDR3 in DNA: TGTGCCAGCAGTACCCGACAGGGCTACGAGCAGTACTTC.

The J gene is TRBJ1-1, the V gene TRBV6-2 or TRBV6-3; TRBD1 matches 7 bases. Germline V gene data show CDR1 as MNHEY and CDR2 as SVGEGT. The CDR3 extends over 15 amino acids. J was trimmed by 4 bases and V by 6 bases; bases with no gene match: 11. This chain's CDR3 is CASSPTGQRATEAFF. The DNA of the CDR3 is TGTGCCAGCAGCCCCACGGGACAGAGGGCCACTGAAGCTTTCTTT.